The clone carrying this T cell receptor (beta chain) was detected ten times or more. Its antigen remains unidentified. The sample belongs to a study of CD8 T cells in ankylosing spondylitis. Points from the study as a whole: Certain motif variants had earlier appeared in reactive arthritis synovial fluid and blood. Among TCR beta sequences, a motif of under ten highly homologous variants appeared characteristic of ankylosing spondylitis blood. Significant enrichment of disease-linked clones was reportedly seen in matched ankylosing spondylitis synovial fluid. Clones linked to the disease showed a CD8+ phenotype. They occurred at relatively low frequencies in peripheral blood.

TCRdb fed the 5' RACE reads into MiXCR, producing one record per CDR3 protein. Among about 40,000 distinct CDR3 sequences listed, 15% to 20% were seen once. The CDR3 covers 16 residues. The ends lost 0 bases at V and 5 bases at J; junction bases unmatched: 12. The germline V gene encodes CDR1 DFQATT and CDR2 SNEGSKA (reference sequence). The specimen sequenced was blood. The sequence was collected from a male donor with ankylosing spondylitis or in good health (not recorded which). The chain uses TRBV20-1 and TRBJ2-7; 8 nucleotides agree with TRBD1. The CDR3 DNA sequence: TGCAGTGCTAGAGATCTAACCCAGGGGGCTGTGAACGAGCAGTACTTC. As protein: CSARDLTQGAVNEQYF.